Listed here are 14 T cell receptor beta chains from one sample, sequenced in a study of graft-versus-host responses after intestinal transplantation. Libraries were prepared by immunoSEQ multiplex PCR; TCRdb keeps only in-frame clonotypes and omits some of them. The sample lists tens of thousands of clones, about 89% occurring once. Their antigens remain unidentified. This specimen was unstimulated CD8+ T cells sorted from spleen or lymph node cells, taken before intestinal transplant. These receptors came from a human donor who received an intestinal transplant.

The genes are TRBV4-1 and TRBJ2-7, with 7 bases fitting TRBD1. With 2 bases clipped from V and 5 bases from J, the junction kept 15 bases outside the gene matches. The CDR3 length is 17 residues. CDR1 and CDR2 (germline): MGHRA, YSYEKL. CDR3 region: CASSQMFMRQGRHEQYF. The CDR3 region has the DNA TGCGCCAGCAGCCAAATGTTTATGAGACAGGGACGCCACGAGCAGTACTTC.

V is TRBV11-2 and J is TRBJ2-1, with a weak D call TRBD1 (6 bases). The CDR3 contains 15 residues. In germline, CDR1 is SGHAT, CDR2 FQNNGV. Trimming left V 2 bases short and J 0 bases short, with 8 bases between. The CDR3 sequence: CASSLTGSSYNEQFF. CDR3 DNA sequence: TGTGCCAGCAGCTTAACAGGGAGCTCCTACAATGAGCAGTTCTTC.

This chain uses TRBV28 with TRBJ2-7; TRBD1 might be the D (5 bases). Germline CDR1 reads MDHEN; CDR2 reads SYDVKM. This CDR3 has 15 residues. Trimming stripped 3 bases from V and 5 bases from J, with 17 bases between. CDR3 protein: CASSFTPQGFDEQYF. For the CDR3, the DNA is TGTGCCAGCAGTTTTACCCCTCAGGGCTTCGACGAGCAGTACTTC.

The V and J genes are TRBV27 and TRBJ2-1; 7 bases fit TRBD2. The trim removed 7 bases at V and 4 bases at J, leaving 16 bases unmatched. Germline lookup yields CDR1 MNHEY and CDR2 SMNVEV (reference sequence). The CDR3 loop spans 17 amino acids. The CDR3 DNA reads TGTGCCAGCACCCACGCTAAGGGAGGGCCTAGTTACAATGAGCAGTTCTTC. This gives the protein CASTHAKGGPSYNEQFF.

J is TRBJ1-6 and V is TRBV7-2; 10 bases match TRBD1. Trimming took 5 bases from V and 7 from J; bases not matched to a gene: 5. CDR1 SGHTA and CDR2 FQGNSA come from the germline V gene. CDR3 size: 15 residues. This CDR3 reads CASSQGQGYNSPLHF. The CDR3 region has the DNA TGTGCCAGCAGCCAGGGACAGGGGTACAATTCACCCCTCCACTTT. The full variable domain, its missing parts supplied by reference TRBV7-2 and TRBJ1-6, is GAGVSQSPSNKVTEKGKDVELRCDPISGHTALYWYRQSLGQGLEFLIYFQGNSAPDKSGLPSDRFSAERTGGSVSTLTIQRTQQEDSAVYLCASSQGQGYNSPLHFGNGTRLTVT.

The chain is built from TRBV6-1 and TRBJ1-1, with 7 bases lining up with TRBD1. The V gene end was trimmed by 1 base and the J gene end by 4 bases; junction bases not matched to a gene: 9. This CDR3 has 16 residues. Germline CDR1 and CDR2: MNHNS and SASEGT. The CDR3: CASSEGTGHLSTEAFF. CDR3 coding DNA: TGTGCCAGCAGTGAAGGGACAGGTCACTTATCCACTGAAGCTTTCTTT.

The chain combines TRBV7-2 with TRBJ1-1; D remains unclear. Trimming pared 1 base from V and 5 bases from J, leaving 8 bases between. The V gene's germline CDR1 is SGHTA and CDR2 FQGNSA. The CDR3 spans 13 residues. Here the CDR3 DNA reads TGTGCCAGCAGCTTAGGAGGGAGGACTGAAGCTTTCTTT. Encoded protein: CASSLGGRTEAFF.

This clone turned up a few times. The chain carries TRBV10-3 and TRBJ2-7, with D perhaps TRBD1 (6 bases). Between the trimmed V and J ends, which lost 5 bases and 2 bases, there was a span of 16 bases. The germline V gene has CDR1 ENHRY and CDR2 SYGVKD. This CDR3 is built from 15 residues. The CDR3 DNA is TGTGCCATCAGTAAACAGGGACCCGTCACCTACGAGCAGTACTTC. This sequence encodes CAISKQGPVTYEQYF.

The rearrangement uses TRBV7-8 and TRBJ2-7, with 7 bases identical to TRBD1. This CDR3 contains 15 residues. The V gene's germline CDR1 is SGHVS and CDR2 FQNEAQ. Unmatched junction bases numbered 12, after V lost 5 bases and J lost 5 bases. The CDR3 DNA reads TGTGCCAGCAGCGGGCACAGGGGAATGGTTAACGAGCAGTACTTC. Amino acids: CASSGHRGMVNEQYF.

The chain uses TRBV6-1 and TRBJ2-3; possibly TRBD1 for D (6 bases). The CDR3 consists of 15 residues. Deletions cut 6 bases from V and 2 bases from J, with 15 bases between. Germline V gene lookup returns CDR1 MNHNS and CDR2 SASEGT. The CDR3 coding sequence is TGTGCCAGCAGATACACACCAGGGGACACAGATACGCAGTATTTT. This codes for CASRYTPGDTDTQYF.

This chain links TRBV6-5 with TRBJ2-5; tentative D call: TRBD2 (6 bases). The V end was cut by 0 bases, the J end by 1 base, with 9 bases between. Germline V gives CDR1 MNHEY, CDR2 SVGAGI. The CDR3 runs to 15 residues. The CDR3: CASSYSGGLQETQYF. In DNA, the CDR3 is TGTGCCAGCAGTTACTCGGGAGGACTCCAAGAGACCCAGTACTTC.

The chain uses TRBV7-6 and TRBJ2-3, with 12 bases fitting TRBD2. CDR1 is SGHVS and CDR2 is FNYEAQ in the germline V gene. The CDR3 has 17 residues. The junction had 12 bases not matched to a gene; V was cut back by 1 base and J by 10 bases. In DNA form, the CDR3 reads TGTGCCAGCAGCTTAGTAAAGGGACTAGCGGGCGAGACCTCGCAGTATTTT. Translated, it gives CASSLVKGLAGETSQYF.

The rearrangement links TRBV6-1 to TRBJ1-5; D not certain. The CDR3 loop spans 15 amino acids. V was cut by 5 bases and J by 8 bases, with 19 bases left in between. CDR1 MNHNS and CDR2 SASEGT come from the germline V gene. CDR3 in amino acids: CASSIERGYIKPQHF. The CDR3 DNA reads as TGTGCCAGCAGTATAGAACGGGGTTATATAAAGCCCCAGCATTTT.

The chain employs TRBV13 and TRBJ2-1, with 8 bases aligning to TRBD1. The CDR3 is made up of 14 amino acids. Looked up from germline, CDR1 is PRHDT and CDR2 is FYEKMQ (reference sequence). Unmatched junction bases numbered 7, after V lost 5 bases and J lost 7 bases. CDR3 amino acids: CASSIRQGRNEQFF. The DNA for the CDR3 is TGTGCCAGCAGCATAAGACAGGGGAGGAATGAGCAGTTCTTC.